One sample yielded the 28 T cell receptor beta chains listed below, sequenced in a study of blood T cell repertoires in COVID-19. Clones were sequenced by immunoSEQ multiplex PCR, and TCRdb holds only the in-frame ones, with some missing. The table has tens of thousands of clones, approximately 89% seen once; the top ten hold approximately 5%. The specimen sequenced was peripheral blood. These receptors all stem from a human donor in a cohort sampled during active COVID-19.

J is TRBJ2-1 and V is TRBV18; 8 positions agree with TRBD2. The V segment lost 3 bases and the J segment 10 bases; nucleotides outside the gene matches: 8. CDR1 and CDR2 from the germline V gene are KGHSH and LQKENI. The CDR3 extends over 14 amino acids. CDR3 DNA: TGTGCCAGCTCACCGGGACTAGAGGAGAGGGAGCAGTTCTTC. Protein product: CASSPGLEEREQFF.

This chain joins TRBV7-2 and TRBJ2-3; 9 nucleotides match TRBD1. Losses at the gene ends were 4 bases for V and 3 bases for J; bases not matched to a gene: 5. Germline assignment: CDR1 SGHTA and CDR2 FQGNSA. CDR3 length: 15 amino acids. CDR3 amino acids: CASSWTGVSTDTQYF. CDR3 in DNA: TGTGCCAGCAGCTGGACAGGGGTGTCGACAGATACGCAGTATTTT.

This rearrangement joins TRBV19 to TRBJ2-5; D unclear. In germline, CDR1 is LNHDA, CDR2 SQIVND (reference sequence). The V gene lost 5 bases and the J gene lost 1 base, with 14 bases spanning the gap. The CDR3 covers 15 residues. The CDR3 DNA reads TGTGCCAGTAGTCACAGACCAAGCTTCCAAGAGACCCAGTACTTC. Its translation is CASSHRPSFQETQYF.

The genes are TRBV9 and TRBJ1-3; TRBD1 agrees at 7 bases. CDR3 length: 15 residues. J lost 1 base, V lost 5 bases, and 6 bases had no gene match. CDR1 is SGDLS and CDR2 is YYNGEE in the germline V gene. The CDR3 here is CASRDDRASGNTIYF. The CDR3 DNA reads TGTGCCAGCAGAGATGACAGGGCATCTGGAAACACCATATATTTT. Combining the CDR3 with reference TRBV9 and TRBJ1-3 gives the whole variable domain DSGVTQTPKHLITATGQRVTLRCSPRSGDLSVYWYQQSLDQGLQFLIQYYNGEERAKGNILERFSAQQFPDLHSELNLSSLELGDSALYFCASRDDRASGNTIYFGEGSWLTVV.

The V and J genes are TRBV1 and TRBJ1-2; the DNA was not compared with TRBD1, the D call given in the table. TRBV1 constitutes a pseudogene. The CDR3 is 17 amino acids. The CDR3 DNA follows: TGCACCAGCAGTTCAAATCCTCGTGATACCAGGGGCTATGGCTACACCTTC. This translates into CTSSSNPRDTRGYGYTF.

The chain combines TRBV30 with TRBJ2-2; no clear D. In germline, CDR1 is GTSNPN, CDR2 SVGIG (reference sequence). Trimming shortened V by 1 base and J by 2 bases, and 8 bases separated the two germline ends. The CDR3 is 14 residues long. The CDR3 DNA sequence: TGTGCCTGGAGTGGAGGCACTAACACCGGGGAGCTGTTTTTT. Translating it yields CAWSGGTNTGELFF.

V and J are TRBV10-1 and TRBJ2-1, with 12 bases aligning to TRBD2. Germline CDR1 is WNHNN and CDR2 is SYGVQD (reference sequence). With V trimmed by 6 bases and J by 12 bases, 3 bases remained unmatched. This CDR3 is built from 12 residues. As DNA, the CDR3 is TGCGCCAGCAGGCGACTAGCGGGGGTGCAGTTCTTC. Translated: CASRRLAGVQFF.

This sequence joins TRBV6-5 and TRBJ2-3; a weak D match, TRBD2 (5 bases). Trimming took 9 bases from V and 0 from J, leaving 16 bases between them. The V gene's germline CDR1 is MNHEY and CDR2 SVGAGI. The CDR3 sequence is 15 residues long. CDR3 nucleotide sequence: TGTGCCAGTCGGAGGTTTCCCCATAGCACAGATACGCAGTATTTT. Its translation is CASRRFPHSTDTQYF.

V usage is TRBV7-3 and J usage is TRBJ1-6; D possibly corresponds to TRBD1 (6 bases). Deletions cut 2 bases from V and 6 bases from J, with 8 bases between. The V gene's germline CDR1 is SGHTA and CDR2 FQGTGA. This CDR3 has 14 residues. The CDR3 protein is CASSLGQFNSPLHF. The CDR3 DNA is TGTGCCAGCAGCTTAGGACAGTTTAATTCACCCCTCCACTTT.

The chain links TRBV6-1 to TRBJ2-2, with TRBD1 as a possible D gene (6 bases). Germline V CDR1 and CDR2: MNHNS, SASEGT. CDR3 length equals 16 residues. The V and J ends lost 2 bases and 3 bases respectively, with 13 bases between them. The CDR3 DNA follows: TGTGCCAGCAGTGAACGACCAGGGGCGGACACCGGGGAGCTGTTTTTT. Its translation: CASSERPGADTGELFF.

V usage is TRBV11-2 and J usage is TRBJ2-3; the match to TRBD2 covers 9 bases. V gave up 3 bases and J gave up 3 bases; unmatched junction bases: 1. The CDR3 runs to 14 residues. Germline-derived CDR1 and CDR2 are SGHAT and FQNNGV. The CDR3 sequence: CASSFSGRTDTQYF. CDR3 bases: TGTGCCAGCAGCTTTAGCGGGAGAACAGATACGCAGTATTTT.

V gene TRBV5-6 combines with J gene TRBJ1-2, with 7 bases identical to TRBD1. This CDR3 region has 15 residues. Losses at the gene ends were 4 bases for V and 8 bases for J; bases not matched to a gene: 14. CDR1 and CDR2 from the germline V gene are SGHDT and YYEEEE. This CDR3 reads CASSGRGQIPLGYTF. CDR3 DNA: TGTGCCAGCAGCGGACGGGGACAGATTCCTTTAGGCTACACCTTC.

The chain couples TRBV7-8 to TRBJ2-1, with 9 bases aligning to TRBD2. The V and J ends lost 1 base and 4 bases, in that order; junction bases with no gene match: 8. The length of the CDR3 is 17 residues. Germline V gene sequence: CDR1 SGHVS, CDR2 FQNEAQ. In DNA, the CDR3 is TGTGCCAGCAGCTTAGGGGCGGGTAGCGGGGGTTACAATGAGCAGTTCTTC. Translating gives CASSLGAGSGGYNEQFF. Filled out from reference TRBV7-8 and TRBJ2-1, the complete variable domain reads GAGVSQSPRYKVAKRGQDVALRCDPISGHVSLFWYQQALGQGPEFLTYFQNEAQLDKSGLPSDRFFAERPEGSVSTLKIQRTQQEDSAVYLCASSLGAGSGGYNEQFFGPGTRLTVL.

The chain couples TRBV19 to TRBJ1-6; 8 bases fit TRBD1. Germline CDR1 is LNHDA and CDR2 is SQIVND (reference sequence). The CDR3 loop spans 15 amino acids. V trimming: 7 bases; J trimming: 5 bases; junction bases outside the gene matches: 7. CDR3 residues: CASTWGQADNSPLHF. Written as DNA, the CDR3 is TGTGCCAGTACCTGGGGACAGGCTGATAATTCACCCCTCCACTTT.

The chain employs TRBV6-5 and TRBJ1-2, with 9 bases aligning to TRBD1. V gave up 4 bases and J gave up 8 bases; unmatched junction bases: 8. This CDR3 comprises 14 residues. Germline CDR1 reads MNHEY; CDR2 reads SVGAGI. DNA for the CDR3: TGTGCCAGCAGTTTTGACGGCACAGGGGGCGGCTACACCTTC. Translated, it gives CASSFDGTGGGYTF.

The sample holds a few counts of this clone. The chain couples TRBV9 to TRBJ2-7; 10 bases line up with TRBD2. Trimming cost V 6 bases and J 6 bases; bases outside gene matches: 9. Germline CDR1 SGDLS, CDR2 YYNGEE. This CDR3 contains 14 residues. CDR3: CASNVAGGPSEQYF. Here the CDR3 DNA reads TGTGCCAGCAATGTAGCGGGGGGCCCATCCGAGCAGTACTTC.

This chain joins TRBV7-2 and TRBJ2-1; a weak D match, TRBD1 (6 bases). The CDR3 has 15 amino acids. Germline CDR1 SGHTA, CDR2 FQGNSA. Trimming left V 5 bases short and J 2 bases short, with 13 bases between. The CDR3 region is CASSPWTETYNEQFF. In DNA form, the CDR3 reads TGTGCCAGCAGCCCCTGGACAGAAACCTACAATGAGCAGTTCTTC.

A single count supports this clone. The chain carries TRBV27 and TRBJ2-1; a weak D match, TRBD2 (5 bases). Germline CDR1 and CDR2: MNHEY and SMNVEV (reference sequence). The germline V and J ends were trimmed by 9 bases and 4 bases, with 19 bases remaining between them. The CDR3 contains 15 residues. This chain's CDR3 is CASSPERRIYNEQFF. Written as DNA, the CDR3 is TGTGCCAGTTCTCCGGAACGGAGGATTTACAATGAGCAGTTCTTC.

The J gene is TRBJ2-7, the V gene TRBV1; the DNA was not compared with TRBD2, the D call given in the table. TRBV1 corresponds to a pseudogene. This CDR3 region has 15 residues. The CDR3 region is CTSNPGTSGSYEQYF. The CDR3 nucleotides read TGCACCAGCAACCCCGGGACTAGCGGCTCCTACGAGCAGTACTTC.

This sequence joins TRBV6-2 or TRBV6-3 and TRBJ2-4; unclear D gene. This CDR3 comprises 14 residues. The V end lost 1 base, the J end lost 1 base, and 5 bases lay between the germline ends. Germline CDR1 MNHEY, CDR2 SVGEGT. The CDR3 loop is CASSYWLAKNIQYF. DNA of the CDR3: TGTGCCAGCAGTTACTGGCTCGCCAAAAACATTCAGTACTTC.

Notes on this clone: One junction end disagrees with the germline gene, perhaps due to a read error. The V gene is TRBV9, the J gene TRBJ2-3, with D possibly TRBD2 on 6 matching bases. This CDR3 is built from 13 residues. Germline values: CDR1 SGDLS, CDR2 YYNGEE. The CDR3 loop is CASSESPGLRMDF. Written as DNA, the CDR3 is TGTGCCAGCAGCGAATCACCGGGACTCCGCATGGATTTT.

The V call is TRBV7-2, the J call TRBJ2-5; no definite D call. CDR1 and CDR2 from the germline V gene are SGHTA and FQGNSA. With 2 bases removed from V and 2 bases from J, the gap between germline ends came to 6 bases. The CDR3 is made up of 13 amino acids. The CDR3 DNA follows: TGTGCCAGCAGCTTAACAGATCAAGAGACCCAGTACTTC. This sequence encodes CASSLTDQETQYF.

V gene TRBV25-1 combines with J gene TRBJ2-1, with D perhaps TRBD1 (6 bases). Germline loops: CDR1 MGHDK, CDR2 SYGVNS. The V and J ends lost 5 bases and 0 bases respectively, with 11 bases between them. CDR3 length equals 15 residues. The CDR3 sequence is CASSNTGSSYNEQFF. The CDR3 nucleotides are TGTGCCAGCAGTAATACAGGGAGCTCCTACAATGAGCAGTTCTTC.

The rearrangement joins TRBV24-1 to TRBJ2-3; 7 bases fit TRBD2. The CDR3 is made up of 14 amino acids. CDR1 and CDR2 from the germline V gene are KGHDR and SFDVKD. V was clipped by 6 bases and J by 0 bases; unmatched bases: 2. The CDR3 DNA is TGTGCCACCAGTTCAGCGGGAAGCACAGATACGCAGTATTTT. It is translated as CATSSAGSTDTQYF.

V is TRBV15 and J is TRBJ2-5; 8 nucleotides line up with TRBD1. This CDR3 is 15 amino acids long. Unmatched junction bases numbered 6, after V lost 1 base and J lost 5 bases. Looked up from germline, CDR1 is LNHNV and CDR2 is YYDKDF (reference sequence). CDR3 nucleotides: TGTGCCACCAGCAGAGCCCCGACAGGGGAGGAGACCCAGTACTTC. The encoded protein is CATSRAPTGEETQYF.

V and J are TRBV7-9 and TRBJ2-3; 9 nucleotides align to TRBD2. CDR1 SEHNR and CDR2 FQNEAQ come from the germline V gene (reference sequence). V lost 5 bases and J lost 6; bases outside the gene matches: 6. CDR3 size: 14 residues. CDR3 in DNA: TGTGCCAGCAGCCCGAGACTAGCGGTGGATACGCAGTATTTT. Its translation: CASSPRLAVDTQYF. The full variable domain, in which reference TRBV7-9 and TRBJ2-3 provide the parts outside the CDR3, is DTGVSQNPRHKITKRGQNVTFRCDPISEHNRLYWYRQTLGQGPEFLTYFQNEAQLEKSRLLSDRFSAERPKGSFSTLEIQRTEQGDSAMYLCASSPRLAVDTQYFGPGTRLTVL.

The chain combines TRBV19 with TRBJ1-1; D is uncertain. CDR1 LNHDA and CDR2 SQIVND come from the germline V gene (reference sequence). The CDR3 is 12 residues long. Trimming stripped 8 bases from V and 0 bases from J, with 7 bases between. The CDR3 spells CASGEMNTEAFF. In DNA, the CDR3 is TGTGCCAGTGGGGAGATGAACACTGAAGCTTTCTTT.

The J gene is TRBJ1-4, the V gene TRBV30; 10 bases fit TRBD1. The CDR3 consists of 13 residues. Germline CDR1 reads GTSNPN; CDR2 reads SVGIG (reference sequence). With V trimmed by 1 base and J by 11 bases, 4 bases remained unmatched. The CDR3 reads CAWSAGTGDKLFF. In nucleotides, the CDR3 is TGTGCCTGGAGTGCCGGGACAGGGGACAAACTGTTTTTT.